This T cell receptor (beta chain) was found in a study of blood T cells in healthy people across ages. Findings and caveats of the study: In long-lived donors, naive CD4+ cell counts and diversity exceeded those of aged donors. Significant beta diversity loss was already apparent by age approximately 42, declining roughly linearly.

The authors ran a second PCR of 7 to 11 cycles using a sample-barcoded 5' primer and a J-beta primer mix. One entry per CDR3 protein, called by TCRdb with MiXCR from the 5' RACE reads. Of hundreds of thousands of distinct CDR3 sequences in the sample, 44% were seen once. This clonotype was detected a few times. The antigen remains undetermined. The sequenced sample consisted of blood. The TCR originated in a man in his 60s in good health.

The DNA of the CDR3 is TGCGCCAGCAGCCCCGACAGGATAATCTCCTACGAGCAGTACTTC. Translating it yields CASSPDRIISYEQYF. The chain combines TRBV4-3 with TRBJ2-7; D may be TRBD1 (6 bases). Trimming took off 4 bases at V and 0 bases at J, with 13 bases between the two ends. CDR1 LGHNA and CDR2 YSLEER come from the germline V gene. This CDR3 contains 15 residues.